These T cell receptor beta chains were read from a single sample in a study of shared clonotypes between healthy human individuals. Assay used: immunoSEQ multiplex PCR; TCRdb lists only in-frame clones, some missing. The sample includes around 430,000 clones, 70% to 80% of them seen just once. Material: PBMCs. The receptors originated from a woman in her thirties or forties in good health. Some clones in this sample may be carry-over from other donors' samples. Each CDR3 is given with its conserved first and last residue. Each record gives: J gene, clone size, V gene, D gene, CDR3 protein, CDR3 DNA. D genes are given only for firm matches. Size values are once, few and many counts, or a class for expanded clones, and some rows have none.

J gene: TRBJ2-5
clone size: NA
V gene: TRBV6-5
D gene: TRBD1
CDR3 protein: CASSRDRAETQYF
CDR3 DNA: TGTGCCAGCAGTCGCGACAGGGCAGAGACCCAGTACTTC

J gene: TRBJ1-2
clone size: NA
V gene: TRBV6-6
D gene: TRBD1
CDR3 protein: CASSPGGQSLYGYTF
CDR3 DNA: TGTGCCAGCAGCCCAGGGGGACAATCCCTTTATGGCTACACCTTC

J gene: TRBJ1-1
clone size: few
V gene: TRBV30
D gene: NA
CDR3 protein: CAWSVWRGGAFF
CDR3 DNA: TGTGCCTGGAGTGTATGGCGGGGAGGGGCTTTCTTT

J gene: TRBJ2-7
clone size: NA
V gene: TRBV28
D gene: TRBD2
CDR3 protein: CASPPSGSSYEQYF
CDR3 DNA: TGTGCCAGCCCTCCTAGCGGTAGCTCCTACGAGCAGTACTTC

J gene: TRBJ1-4
clone size: NA
V gene: TRBV7-9
D gene: TRBD1
CDR3 protein: CASSLEGQGYNEKLFF
CDR3 DNA: TGTGCCAGCAGCTTAGAAGGACAGGGGTATAATGAAAAACTGTTTTTT

J gene: TRBJ1-3
clone size: NA
V gene: TRBV30
D gene: NA
CDR3 protein: CAWREPGIQNTIYF
CDR3 DNA: TGTGCCTGGAGGGAACCGGGGATACAAAACACCATATATTTT

J gene: TRBJ2-3
clone size: NA
V gene: TRBV7-9
D gene: NA
CDR3 protein: CASNLGRDTQYF
CDR3 DNA: TGTGCCAGCAACCTAGGGAGGGATACGCAGTATTTT

J gene: TRBJ2-2
clone size: NA
V gene: TRBV7-2
D gene: NA
CDR3 protein: CASSPGRTGELFF
CDR3 DNA: TGTGCCAGCAGCCCGGGAAGGACCGGGGAGCTGTTTTTT

J gene: TRBJ2-7
clone size: once
V gene: TRBV7-8
D gene: NA
CDR3 protein: CASSPRRTVGEQYF
CDR3 DNA: TGTGCCAGCAGCCCACGCAGGACAGTCGGCGAGCAGTACTTC

J gene: TRBJ2-2
clone size: NA
V gene: TRBV7-9
D gene: TRBD2
CDR3 protein: CASSLVPLAGPSNTGELFF
CDR3 DNA: TGTGCCAGCAGCTTAGTCCCACTAGCGGGTCCTTCGAACACCGGGGAGCTGTTTTTT

J gene: TRBJ2-7
clone size: NA
V gene: TRBV14
D gene: TRBD2
CDR3 protein: CASTLAGAYEQYF
CDR3 DNA: TGTGCCAGCACCCTAGCGGGAGCCTACGAGCAGTACTTC

J gene: TRBJ2-7
clone size: NA
V gene: TRBV5-1
D gene: TRBD1
CDR3 protein: CASSFEGQDEQYF
CDR3 DNA: TGCGCCAGCAGCTTCGAAGGACAGGACGAGCAGTACTTC

J gene: TRBJ2-1
clone size: NA
V gene: TRBV28
D gene: NA
CDR3 protein: CASSPFSDLVNEQFF
CDR3 DNA: TGTGCCAGCAGCCCTTTTTCTGACTTAGTCAATGAGCAGTTCTTC

J gene: TRBJ2-5
clone size: NA
V gene: TRBV5-1
D gene: TRBD1
CDR3 protein: CASSLKGGGETQYF
CDR3 DNA: TGCGCCAGCAGCTTGAAAGGGGGCGGTGAGACCCAGTACTTC

J gene: TRBJ1-1
clone size: NA
V gene: TRBV10-3
D gene: NA
CDR3 protein: CAIRGTLDTEAFF
CDR3 DNA: TGTGCCATCAGGGGGACGTTAGACACTGAAGCTTTCTTT

J gene: TRBJ2-1
clone size: NA
V gene: TRBV6-5
D gene: TRBD2
CDR3 protein: CASSYGGEGEQFF
CDR3 DNA: TGTGCCAGCAGTTACGGGGGGGAGGGTGAGCAGTTCTTC

J gene: TRBJ2-1
clone size: NA
V gene: TRBV21-1
D gene: NA
CDR3 protein: CASNRSVSSYNEQFF
CDR3 DNA: TGTGCCAGCAACCGGTCCGTTAGCTCCTACAATGAGCAGTTCTTC

J gene: TRBJ2-3
clone size: NA
V gene: TRBV18
D gene: NA
CDR3 protein: CASSPSGDTQYF
CDR3 DNA: TGTGCCAGCTCCCCTAGTGGAGATACGCAGTATTTT

J gene: TRBJ2-1
clone size: once
V gene: TRBV7-9
D gene: TRBD1
CDR3 protein: CATTGDRLNEQFF
CDR3 DNA: TGTGCCACTACAGGGGACCGGTTAAATGAGCAGTTCTTC

J gene: TRBJ2-5
clone size: NA
V gene: TRBV5-1
D gene: NA
CDR3 protein: CASSLDFLTQYF
CDR3 DNA: TGCGCCAGCAGCTTGGACTTTCTGACCCAGTACTTC

J gene: TRBJ2-6
clone size: NA
V gene: TRBV6-1
D gene: NA
CDR3 protein: CATSPSSGANVLTF
CDR3 DNA: TGTGCCACCAGCCCAAGCTCTGGGGCCAACGTCCTGACTTTC

J gene: TRBJ2-5
clone size: NA
V gene: TRBV7-3
D gene: NA
CDR3 protein: CASSLSFTETQYF
CDR3 DNA: TGTGCCAGCAGCTTAAGTTTCACAGAGACCCAGTACTTC

J gene: TRBJ2-7
clone size: NA
V gene: TRBV28
D gene: NA
CDR3 protein: CASTIRGGTYEQYF
CDR3 DNA: TGTGCCAGCACTATAAGGGGCGGGACCTACGAGCAGTACTTC

J gene: TRBJ1-1
clone size: NA
V gene: TRBV28
D gene: TRBD1
CDR3 protein: CASSEPGQGNTEAFF
CDR3 DNA: TGTGCCAGCAGTGAGCCTGGACAGGGCAACACTGAAGCTTTCTTT

J gene: TRBJ1-1
clone size: NA
V gene: TRBV5-6
D gene: TRBD1
CDR3 protein: CASSLDRATEAFF
CDR3 DNA: TGTGCCAGCAGCTTAGACAGGGCCACTGAAGCTTTCTTT

J gene: TRBJ2-7
clone size: once
V gene: TRBV10-1
D gene: TRBD2
CDR3 protein: CASKTGTSGSYEQYF
CDR3 DNA: TGCGCCAGCAAGACCGGGACTAGCGGCTCCTACGAGCAGTACTTC

J gene: TRBJ2-3
clone size: NA
V gene: TRBV25-1
D gene: NA
CDR3 protein: CASSERGADTDTQYF
CDR3 DNA: TGTGCCAGCAGCGAGAGGGGTGCCGACACAGATACGCAGTATTTT

J gene: TRBJ1-3
clone size: NA
V gene: TRBV18
D gene: NA
CDR3 protein: CASSPEGNTIYF
CDR3 DNA: TGTGCCAGCTCACCGGAGGGAAACACCATATATTTT

J gene: TRBJ1-2
clone size: NA
V gene: TRBV7-9
D gene: NA
CDR3 protein: CAEQPPGAYGYTF
CDR3 DNA: TGTGCCGAACAACCCCCAGGGGCCTATGGCTACACCTTC

J gene: TRBJ2-7
clone size: NA
V gene: TRBV19
D gene: NA
CDR3 protein: CASSIVGQGPYEQYF
CDR3 DNA: TGTGCCAGTAGTATAGTTGGCCAGGGGCCCTACGAGCAGTACTTC

J gene: TRBJ1-3
clone size: NA
V gene: TRBV28
D gene: NA
CDR3 protein: CASREGDVDGNTIYF
CDR3 DNA: TGTGCCAGCCGTGAGGGGGACGTCGATGGAAACACCATATATTTT

J gene: TRBJ2-1
clone size: NA
V gene: TRBV9
D gene: TRBD2
CDR3 protein: CASSAWTSGSYNEQFF
CDR3 DNA: TGTGCCAGCAGCGCCTGGACTAGCGGGAGCTACAATGAGCAGTTCTTC

J gene: TRBJ1-2
clone size: once
V gene: TRBV21-1
D gene: NA
CDR3 protein: CASSQKPPGPLFGYTF
CDR3 DNA: TGTGCCAGCAGCCAGAAGCCCCCAGGGCCCCTCTTTGGCTACACCTTC

J gene: TRBJ1-2
clone size: few
V gene: TRBV29-1
D gene: NA
CDR3 protein: CSVVANYGYTF
CDR3 DNA: TGCAGCGTTGTAGCTAACTATGGCTACACCTTC

J gene: TRBJ2-1
clone size: NA
V gene: TRBV7-9
D gene: NA
CDR3 protein: CASSFGDEQFF
CDR3 DNA: TGTGCCAGCAGCTTTGGTGATGAGCAGTTCTTC

J gene: TRBJ2-3
clone size: NA
V gene: TRBV29-1
D gene: TRBD1
CDR3 protein: CSVRDRGLTDTQYF
CDR3 DNA: TGCAGCGTAAGGGACAGGGGACTCACAGATACGCAGTATTTT

J gene: TRBJ2-1
clone size: NA
V gene: TRBV11-3
D gene: NA
CDR3 protein: CASSFRLRDEQFF
CDR3 DNA: TGTGCCAGCAGCTTTAGACTCCGAGATGAGCAGTTCTTC

J gene: TRBJ1-4
clone size: once
V gene: TRBV5-8
D gene: NA
CDR3 protein: CASSLGSGMDEKLFF
CDR3 DNA: TGTGCCAGCAGCTTGGGGTCCGGGATGGATGAAAAACTGTTTTTT

J gene: TRBJ2-5
clone size: NA
V gene: TRBV29-1
D gene: TRBD2
CDR3 protein: CSVAASGSLETQYF
CDR3 DNA: TGCAGCGTTGCGGCTAGCGGGAGTCTTGAGACCCAGTACTTC

J gene: TRBJ2-1
clone size: NA
V gene: TRBV5-1
D gene: NA
CDR3 protein: CASSLDTNNEQFF
CDR3 DNA: TGCGCCAGCAGCCTGGACACTAACAATGAGCAGTTCTTC

J gene: TRBJ2-1
clone size: NA
V gene: TRBV11-2
D gene: NA
CDR3 protein: CASSLEQSSYNEQFF
CDR3 DNA: TGTGCCAGCAGCTTAGAACAAAGCTCCTACAATGAGCAGTTCTTC

J gene: TRBJ2-1
clone size: NA
V gene: TRBV7-9
D gene: TRBD2
CDR3 protein: CASGGRTYNEQFF
CDR3 DNA: TGTGCCAGCGGCGGGAGGACCTACAATGAGCAGTTCTTC

J gene: TRBJ2-2
clone size: once
V gene: TRBV10-3
D gene: TRBD1
CDR3 protein: CASSGTGGNTGELFF
CDR3 DNA: TGTGCCTCATCCGGGACAGGGGGGAACACCGGGGAGCTGTTTTTT

J gene: TRBJ2-1
clone size: NA
V gene: TRBV7-9
D gene: NA
CDR3 protein: CASSLARDEQFF
CDR3 DNA: TGTGCCAGCAGCTTAGCCAGGGATGAGCAGTTCTTC

J gene: TRBJ2-1
clone size: NA
V gene: TRBV5-4
D gene: NA
CDR3 protein: CASSSDSEQFF
CDR3 DNA: TGTGCCAGCAGCTCCGACTCAGAGCAGTTCTTC

J gene: TRBJ1-5
clone size: NA
V gene: TRBV5-5
D gene: TRBD1
CDR3 protein: CASSPDRGRQPQHF
CDR3 DNA: TGTGCCAGCAGTCCGGACAGGGGGCGTCAGCCCCAGCATTTT

J gene: TRBJ1-5
clone size: NA
V gene: TRBV6-1
D gene: NA
CDR3 protein: CASSEARRINQPQHF
CDR3 DNA: TGTGCCAGCAGTGAAGCCCGACGGATAAATCAGCCCCAGCATTTT

J gene: TRBJ2-7
clone size: NA
V gene: TRBV19
D gene: NA
CDR3 protein: CASSIDRASEDEQYF
CDR3 DNA: TGTGCCAGTAGTATAGATCGGGCTAGCGAGGACGAGCAGTACTTC

J gene: TRBJ2-2
clone size: NA
V gene: TRBV5-1
D gene: NA
CDR3 protein: CASSLIAARQAGELFF
CDR3 DNA: TGCGCCAGCAGCTTGATTGCCGCGAGACAGGCCGGGGAGCTGTTTTTT

J gene: TRBJ2-7
clone size: NA
V gene: TRBV28
D gene: NA
CDR3 protein: CASSWGQSYEQYF
CDR3 DNA: TGTGCCAGCAGCTGGGGGCAGAGCTACGAGCAGTACTTC

J gene: TRBJ2-1
clone size: NA
V gene: TRBV6-5
D gene: NA
CDR3 protein: CASSYSWGSSYNEQFF
CDR3 DNA: TGTGCCAGCAGTTACTCTTGGGGTAGCTCCTACAATGAGCAGTTCTTC

J gene: TRBJ2-7
clone size: many
V gene: TRBV9
D gene: TRBD2
CDR3 protein: CASSTGTSGAEQYF
CDR3 DNA: TGTGCCAGCAGCACAGGGACTAGCGGAGCCGAGCAGTACTTC

J gene: TRBJ2-7
clone size: NA
V gene: TRBV19
D gene: TRBD2
CDR3 protein: CASNTGGPRYEQYF
CDR3 DNA: TGTGCCAGTAACACGGGAGGCCCCCGATACGAGCAGTACTTC

J gene: TRBJ2-7
clone size: NA
V gene: TRBV4-1
D gene: NA
CDR3 protein: CASSQDHLRGEYEQYF
CDR3 DNA: TGCGCCAGCAGCCAAGATCACCTCAGGGGCGAGTACGAGCAGTACTTC

J gene: TRBJ1-2
clone size: NA
V gene: TRBV11-2
D gene: NA
CDR3 protein: CASSTGRIYGYTF
CDR3 DNA: TGTGCCAGCAGCACCGGACGGATCTATGGCTACACCTTC

J gene: TRBJ2-7
clone size: NA
V gene: TRBV28
D gene: TRBD2
CDR3 protein: CASSLLAGAGKRNYEQYF
CDR3 DNA: TGTGCCAGCAGTCTGCTAGCGGGAGCTGGTAAAAGGAACTACGAGCAGTACTTC

J gene: TRBJ2-2
clone size: NA
V gene: TRBV5-1
D gene: TRBD2
CDR3 protein: CASSQREDLTGELFF
CDR3 DNA: TGCGCCAGCAGCCAGCGGGAGGACCTTACCGGGGAGCTGTTTTTT

J gene: TRBJ2-3
clone size: few
V gene: TRBV5-5
D gene: NA
CDR3 protein: CASSLGQVGGDTQYF
CDR3 DNA: TGTGCCAGCAGCTTGGGGCAGGTTGGTGGAGATACGCAGTATTTT

J gene: TRBJ2-7
clone size: few
V gene: TRBV7-2
D gene: NA
CDR3 protein: CASSLGGPSSYEQYF
CDR3 DNA: TGTGCCAGCAGCTTGGGCGGGCCAAGCTCCTACGAGCAGTACTTC

J gene: TRBJ2-2
clone size: NA
V gene: TRBV30
D gene: NA
CDR3 protein: CAWSVFGQYTGELFF
CDR3 DNA: TGTGCCTGGAGTGTATTTGGGCAGTACACCGGGGAGCTGTTTTTT